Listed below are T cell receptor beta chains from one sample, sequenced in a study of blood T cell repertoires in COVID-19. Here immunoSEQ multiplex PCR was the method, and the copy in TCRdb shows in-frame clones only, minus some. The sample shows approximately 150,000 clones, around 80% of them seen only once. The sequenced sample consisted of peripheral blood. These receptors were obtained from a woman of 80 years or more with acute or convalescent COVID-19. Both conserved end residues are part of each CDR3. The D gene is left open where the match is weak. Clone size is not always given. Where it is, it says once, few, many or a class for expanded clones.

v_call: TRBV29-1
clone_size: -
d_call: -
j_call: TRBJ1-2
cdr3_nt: TGCAGCCTAGACGGTGGCACCTTC
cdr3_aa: CSLDGGTF

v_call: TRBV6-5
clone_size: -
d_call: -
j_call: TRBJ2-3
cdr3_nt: TGTGCCAGCAGTTACTCTGAGGGAATTACGCAGTATTTT
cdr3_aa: CASSYSEGITQYF

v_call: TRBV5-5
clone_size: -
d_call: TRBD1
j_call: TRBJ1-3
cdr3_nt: TGTGCCAGCAGCTGGGGACAGGTTGGAGCGAACACCATATATTTT
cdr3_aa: CASSWGQVGANTIYF

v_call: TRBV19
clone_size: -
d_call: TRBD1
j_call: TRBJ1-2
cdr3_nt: TGTGCCAGTAGTATCCGAGACAGGGGGCCACGTAGTGGCTACACCTTC
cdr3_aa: CASSIRDRGPRSGYTF

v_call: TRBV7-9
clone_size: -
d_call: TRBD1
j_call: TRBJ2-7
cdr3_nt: TGTGCCAGCAGCTCCCGACAGGGGGGGAACGAGCAGTACTTC
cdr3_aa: CASSSRQGGNEQYF

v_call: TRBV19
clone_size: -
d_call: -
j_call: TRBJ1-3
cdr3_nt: TGTGCCAGTACCCAAAGAAGTGTCAGGCGACCCTCTGGAAACACCATATATTTT
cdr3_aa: CASTQRSVRRPSGNTIYF

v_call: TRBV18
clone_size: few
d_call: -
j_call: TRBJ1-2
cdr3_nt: TGTGCCAGCTCCCCCGGGGTATATGGCTACACCTTC
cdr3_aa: CASSPGVYGYTF

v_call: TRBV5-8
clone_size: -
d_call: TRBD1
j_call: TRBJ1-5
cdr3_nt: TGTGCCAGCAGCGGAGGGACAGACAATCAGCCCCAGCATTTT
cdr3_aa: CASSGGTDNQPQHF

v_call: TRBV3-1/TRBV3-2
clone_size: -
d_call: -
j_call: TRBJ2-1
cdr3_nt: TGTGCCAGCAGCCTTACTACCAACCATGAGCAGTTCTTC
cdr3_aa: CASSLTTNHEQFF

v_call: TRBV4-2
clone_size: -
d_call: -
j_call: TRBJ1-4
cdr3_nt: TGTGCCAGCAGCCCAATGGGCGGGGTTTCCACTAATGAAAAACTGTTTTTT
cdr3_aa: CASSPMGGVSTNEKLFF

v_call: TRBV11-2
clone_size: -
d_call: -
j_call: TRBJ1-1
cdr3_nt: TGTGCCAGCAGCTTAGATCTGGGAGGGGAAGCTTTCTTT
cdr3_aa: CASSLDLGGEAFF

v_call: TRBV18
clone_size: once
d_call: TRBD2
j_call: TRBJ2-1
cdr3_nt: TGTGCCAGCTCACCGAGGGTACTAGCGGGGTTCTACAATGAGCAGTTCTTC
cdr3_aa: CASSPRVLAGFYNEQFF

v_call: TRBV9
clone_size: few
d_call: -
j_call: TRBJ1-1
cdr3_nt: TGTGCCAGCAGCGTAGGGGGAGGGCAAAGGAACACTGAAGCTTTCTTT
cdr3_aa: CASSVGGGQRNTEAFF

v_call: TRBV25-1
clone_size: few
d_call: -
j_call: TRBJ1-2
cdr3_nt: TGTGCCAGCAGTGGATGGGAGAGGGACTATGGCTACACCTTC
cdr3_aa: CASSGWERDYGYTF

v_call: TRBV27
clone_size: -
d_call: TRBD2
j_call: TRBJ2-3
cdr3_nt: TGTGCCAGCAGTACCCCTAGCGGGAGCACAGATACGCAGTATTTT
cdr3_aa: CASSTPSGSTDTQYF

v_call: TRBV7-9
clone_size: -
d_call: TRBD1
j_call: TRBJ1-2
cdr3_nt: TGTGCCAGCAGCCCAGGAATAGGACAGGGGGCCTATGGCTACACCTTC
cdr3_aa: CASSPGIGQGAYGYTF

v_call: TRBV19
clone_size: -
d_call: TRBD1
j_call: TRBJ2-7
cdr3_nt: TGTGCCAGTAGTATGGGACAGGGGGGACACTACGAGCAGTACTTC
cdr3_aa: CASSMGQGGHYEQYF

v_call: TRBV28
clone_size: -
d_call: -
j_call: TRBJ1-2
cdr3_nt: TGTGCCAGCAGTTTAGTGTCGGGGGGCTATGGCTACACCTTC
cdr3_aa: CASSLVSGGYGYTF

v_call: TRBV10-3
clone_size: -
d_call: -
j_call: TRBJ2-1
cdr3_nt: TGTGCCACCTCGACAGTTTGGGATGAGCAGTTCTTC
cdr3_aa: CATSTVWDEQFF

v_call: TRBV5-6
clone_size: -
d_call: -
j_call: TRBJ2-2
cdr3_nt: TGTGCCAGCAGCTCGCGGCTAGCGAGAAAGAACACCGGGGAGCTGTTTTTT
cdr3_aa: CASSSRLARKNTGELFF

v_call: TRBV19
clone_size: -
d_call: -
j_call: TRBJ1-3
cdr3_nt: TGTGCCAGTAGTACAGGGCTCCCCAGCTCTGGAAACACCATATATTTT
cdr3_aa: CASSTGLPSSGNTIYF

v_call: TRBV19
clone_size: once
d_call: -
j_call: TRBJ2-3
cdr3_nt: TGTGCCAGTAGTAGCTATCAGGGCCCGGACACAGATACGCAGTATTTT
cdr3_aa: CASSSYQGPDTDTQYF

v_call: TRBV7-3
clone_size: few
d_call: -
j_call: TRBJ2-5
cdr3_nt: TGTGCCAGCAGCTTAAGCGGCGGGACTGTGGAGACCCAGTACTTC
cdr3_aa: CASSLSGGTVETQYF

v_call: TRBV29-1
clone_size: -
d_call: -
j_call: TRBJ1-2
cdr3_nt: TGCAGCGTCACCCCAGGACTGGGAGGCTACACCTTC
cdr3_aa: CSVTPGLGGYTF

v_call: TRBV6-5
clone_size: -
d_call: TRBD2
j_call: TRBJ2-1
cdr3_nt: TGTGCCAGCACCAGCGGGAGGGCGAGGAATGAGCAGTTCTTC
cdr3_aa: CASTSGRARNEQFF

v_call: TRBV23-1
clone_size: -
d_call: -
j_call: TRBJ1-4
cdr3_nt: TGCGCCAGCAGTCAATCCGTTTTAGCGGGTTTGACTAATGAAAAACTGTTTTTT
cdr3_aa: CASSQSVLAGLTNEKLFF